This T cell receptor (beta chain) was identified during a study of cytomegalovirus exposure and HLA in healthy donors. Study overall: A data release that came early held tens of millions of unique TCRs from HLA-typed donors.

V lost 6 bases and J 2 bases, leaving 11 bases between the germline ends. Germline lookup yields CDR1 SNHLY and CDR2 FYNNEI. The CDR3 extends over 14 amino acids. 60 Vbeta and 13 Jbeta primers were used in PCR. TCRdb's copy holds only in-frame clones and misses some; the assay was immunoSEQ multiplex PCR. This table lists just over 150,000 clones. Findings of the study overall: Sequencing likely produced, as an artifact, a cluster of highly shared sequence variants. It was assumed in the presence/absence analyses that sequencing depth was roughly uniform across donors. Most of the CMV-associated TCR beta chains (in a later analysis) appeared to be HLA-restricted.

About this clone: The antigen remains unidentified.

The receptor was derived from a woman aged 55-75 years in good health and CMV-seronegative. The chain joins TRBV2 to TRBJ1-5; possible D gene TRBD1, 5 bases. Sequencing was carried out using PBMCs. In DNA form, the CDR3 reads TGTGCCAGCAGGGACGACAGCGGCAATCAGCCCCAGCATTTT. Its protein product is CASRDDSGNQPQHF. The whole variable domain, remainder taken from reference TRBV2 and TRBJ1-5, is EPEVTQTPSHQVTQMGQEVILRCVPISNHLYFYWYRQILGQKVEFLVSFYNNEISEKSEIFDDQFSVERPDGSNFTLKIRSTKLEDSAMYFCASRDDSGNQPQHFGDGTRLSIL.